The text below deals with one TCR beta chain. This entry comes from a study of blood T cell repertoires in COVID-19. Study-wide context: Acute-phase and convalescent COVID-19 samples originated in the United States, Italy and Spain. Sources were T cells, B-cell-depleted T cells, or PBMCs; the material itself was cDNA or gDNA.

The V end lost 3 bases, the J end lost 3 bases, and 6 bases lay between the germline ends. The germline V gene has CDR1 SGDLS and CDR2 YYNGEE. There are 13 residues in the CDR3. Clones were read by immunoSEQ multiplex PCR, and TCRdb kept only the in-frame ones, dropping some. The table lists about 110,000 clones, approximately 87% of them singletons. This chain uses TRBV9 with TRBJ1-4; possible D gene TRBD1, 5 bases. The sample consisted of peripheral blood. The clonotype was recovered from a woman between 50 and 59 years old with acute or convalescent COVID-19. In nucleotides, the CDR3 is TGTGCCAGCAGCGCAGGGTCTAATGAAAAACTGTTTTTT. Its translation: CASSAGSNEKLFF.